The 14 T cell receptor beta chains listed next were all sequenced from one sample in a study of metastatic and nonmetastatic thyroid tumors. TCRdb reanalyzed the PCR reads with MiXCR. Of 75,000 to 100,000 clones in the sample, roughly 13% were seen once. Thyroid surgery had not been preceded by any treatment in any patient. Sequenced: blood. The receptors were sampled from a female donor with papillary thyroid cancer or a benign thyroid nodule (not recorded which). Some clones in this sample may be carry-over from other donors' samples.

This clone was seen many times. The genes are TRBV19 and TRBJ2-1, with 8 bases aligning to TRBD1. V was clipped by 6 bases and J by 2 bases; unmatched bases: 3. CDR3 length: 14 amino acids. Germline CDR1 reads LNHDA; CDR2 reads SQIVND (reference sequence). CDR3 bases: TGTGCCAGTAGCCGGGACAGGACCTACAATGAGCAGTTCTTC. This translates into CASSRDRTYNEQFF.

This clone was counted many times. The chain links TRBV7-2 to TRBJ1-2; D is possibly TRBD1 (5 bases). The CDR3 runs 13 residues. The V and J ends lost 3 bases and 6 bases respectively, with 11 bases between them. CDR1 and CDR2 from the germline V gene are SGHTA and FQGNSA. CDR3 nucleotide sequence: TGTGCCAGCAGCTTCCGCAGGGATGATGGCTACACCTTC. It codes for CASSFRRDDGYTF.

This clone was seen ten or more times. V is TRBV16 and J is TRBJ1-1; D might be TRBD1 (6 bases). V was pared by 4 bases and J by 8 bases, with 11 bases between. The CDR3 is made up of 12 amino acids. The germline gives CDR1 KGHSY, CDR2 FQNENV. CDR3 in DNA: TGTGCCAGCAGCCGCAGGACAGACGAAGCTTTCTTT. This encodes CASSRRTDEAFF. Using reference TRBV16 and TRBJ1-1 for the parts outside the CDR3, the full variable domain is GEEVAQTPKHLVRGEGQKAKLYCAPIKGHSYVFWYQQVLKNEFKFLISFQNENVFDETGMPKERFSAKCLPNSPCSLEIQATKLEDSAVYFCASSRRTDEAFFGQGTRLTVV.

This clone was recorded many times. The chain links TRBV11-2 to TRBJ2-6; D remains ambiguous. Germline V gives CDR1 SGHAT, CDR2 FQNNGV. V lost 5 bases, J lost 0 bases, and 11 bases lay in between. The CDR3 loop spans 16 amino acids. The CDR3 region has the DNA TGTGCCAGCAGCCCCCGGACGTCCTCTGGGGCCAACGTCCTGACTTTC. Residues: CASSPRTSSGANVLTF.

As to this clone: A much larger clone differs by one base, so this may be a read error. The same CDR3 arises from other DNA sequences in this sample as well. This rearrangement joins TRBV5-1 to TRBJ2-5; 8 bases match TRBD1. Germline CDR1 reads SGHRS; CDR2 reads YFSETQ. This CDR3 has 15 amino acids. The CDR3 protein is CASSLAGTGQETQYF. The CDR3 DNA reads TGCGCCAGTAGCTTGGCTGGGACAGGCCAAGAGACCCAGTACTTC.

This clone was detected many times. The chain uses TRBV4-2 and TRBJ2-1; D possibly corresponds to TRBD1 (6 bases). The CDR3 contains 13 residues. Germline CDR1 and CDR2: LGHNA and YNFKEQ. The V and J ends lost 4 bases and 9 bases respectively, with 13 bases between them. The DNA of the CDR3 is TGTGCCAGCAGCCCCTACCTAGGGGGTGAGCAGTTCTTC. This encodes CASSPYLGGEQFF.

This clone came up many times. The chain recombines TRBV2 with TRBJ1-1; the D is unclear. V lost 11 bases, J lost 0 bases, and 19 bases lay in between. This CDR3 has 15 amino acids. CDR1 and CDR2 (germline): SNHLY, FYNNEI. This CDR3 is CAYRPDGFMNTEAFF. The CDR3 DNA sequence: TGTGCCTACCGTCCGGACGGCTTCATGAACACTGAAGCTTTCTTT.

This clone was seen ten or more times. The chain recombines TRBV24-1 with TRBJ2-1; possible D gene TRBD2, 6 bases. This CDR3 contains 15 residues. Per germline, CDR1 KGHDR and CDR2 SFDVKD. V was trimmed by 5 bases and J by 3 bases, leaving 13 bases between them. The CDR3 region is CATSARGGSYNEQFF. The CDR3 DNA sequence: TGTGCCACCAGTGCTAGGGGAGGCAGCTACAATGAGCAGTTCTTC.

This clone has a handful of counts. The CDR3 reads CASRGIAGSYNEQFF. In DNA, the CDR3 is TGTGCCAGCCGTGGAATAGCGGGTTCCTACAATGAGCAGTTCTTC. V and J are TRBV12-3 or TRBV12-4 and TRBJ2-1; 7 bases line up with TRBD2. CDR3 length: 15 amino acids. Trimming removed 8 bases from V and 1 base from J; junction bases left unmatched: 8.

In its sample, this clone was seen a few times. The CDR3 DNA reads as TGTGCCAGCAGTAACAGGGAGGCTCAGCCCCAGCATTTT. Encoded protein: CASSNREAQPQHF. The V call is TRBV6-1, the J call TRBJ1-5, with a weak D call TRBD1 (6 bases). CDR1 and CDR2 (germline): MNHNS, SASEGT. The length of the CDR3 is 13 residues. V dropped 5 bases and J dropped 6 bases, with 11 bases sitting between them.

This clone was observed a handful of times. Possible read error: a much larger clone is one base away. As DNA, the CDR3 is TGTGCCACATCCCCACCCAGAGAGCAGTACTTC. Translation gives CATSPPREQYF. The V gene is TRBV10-3, the J gene TRBJ2-7; D is uncertain. The CDR3 extends over 11 amino acids. Between the trimmed V and J ends, which lost 10 bases and 7 bases, there was a span of 14 bases. Germline V CDR1 and CDR2: ENHRY, SYGVKD.

This clone was seen repeatedly, ten times or more. V usage is TRBV2 and J usage is TRBJ1-2; D is uncertain. CDR3 length equals 13 residues. Germline V gene data show CDR1 as SNHLY and CDR2 as FYNNEI. V lost 8 bases to trimming and J lost 9 bases, with 19 bases between them. CDR3 amino acids: CASQEGVGVSYTF. As DNA, the CDR3 is TGTGCCAGCCAGGAGGGCGTGGGTGTTAGCTACACCTTC.

This clone was picked up many times. The gene calls are TRBV7-9 and TRBJ2-7; 9 bases line up with TRBD2. In germline, CDR1 is SEHNR, CDR2 FQNEAQ (reference sequence). The CDR3 runs to 15 residues. The trim removed 2 bases at V and 5 bases at J, leaving 7 bases unmatched. The chain's CDR3 is CASSLLAGGLDEQYF. The CDR3 DNA follows: TGTGCCAGCAGCTTATTGGCGGGAGGGCTGGACGAGCAGTACTTC.

Many counts were recorded for this clone. This clone may be a read error of a much larger clone one base away. V gene TRBV19 combines with J gene TRBJ2-6, with TRBD1 as a possible D gene (5 bases). This CDR3 contains 14 residues. Germline CDR1 LNHDA, CDR2 SQIVND (reference sequence). CDR3 DNA: TGTGCCACACGACCCGGCTCTGGGGCCAACGTCCCGACTTTC. This gives the protein CATRPGSGANVPTF. Complete variable domain (other parts from reference TRBV19 and TRBJ2-6): DGGITQSPKYLFRKEGQNVTLSCEQNLNHDAMYWYRQDPGQGLRLIYYSQIVNDFQKGDIAEGYSVSREKKESFPLTVTSAQKNPTAFYLCATRPGSGANVPTFGAGSRLTVL.